Included here is one T cell receptor (beta chain) sequence, with context. Its antigen is as yet unknown. This specimen belongs to a study of Ad26.COV2.S vaccination and SARS-CoV-2 variants. Across the whole study: Dosing was one shot or two shots 56 days apart.

Treatment defined: over 15 received Ad26.COV2.S at low or high dose, single or two shots; 5 received placebo; per-sample allocation not given. Samples came from day 63 after the first vaccine or placebo injection. TCRdb's table, derived via immunoSEQ multiplex PCR, lists solely in-frame clones and lacks some. The repertoire holds nearly 400,000 clones, 89% seen once, with around 1.8% in the top ten. Study outcomes and limitations: Total T cell responses may have been underestimated by the TCR breadth and depth analyses. Placebo recipients showed lower spike-specific TCR breadth than vaccinees. Non-spike TCR breadth did not differ much between vaccine and placebo recipients.

The CDR3 totals 14 residues. V lost 2 bases to trimming and J lost 6 bases, with 10 bases between them. Germline CDR1 and CDR2: SNHLY and FYNNEI. The TCR comes from a person aged 18-60 years who received the Ad26.COV2.S COVID-19 vaccine or a placebo. Here the sequenced sample was peripheral blood, taken in a trial of Ad26.COV2.S vaccine versus placebo. The chain is built from TRBV2 and TRBJ2-2; D gene uncertain. The CDR3 reads CASSESLFAGELFF. The CDR3 region has the DNA TGTGCCAGCAGTGAATCCCTCTTTGCCGGGGAGCTGTTTTTT.